The rows below give T cell receptor beta chains drawn from one sample of a study of blood T cell repertoires in COVID-19. Assay: immunoSEQ multiplex PCR; the TCRdb copy retains only in-frame clones and omits some. The profile covers fewer than 350,000 clones, with roughly 88% appearing a single time and approximately 2.5% taken by the ten largest. Specimen: PBMCs or T cells enriched from blood (not recorded which). The receptors stem from a woman aged 40 to 55 with acute COVID-19. Each CDR3 is given with its conserved first and last residue. The order of the fields is V gene, D gene, J gene, clone size, CDR3 protein, CDR3 DNA. The D gene is left open where the match is weak. Clone size is shown for a subset of rows, as once, few, many or a class of expanded clone.

>TRBV7-9|.|TRBJ2-1|.
CASSSGDNEQFF
TGTGCCAGCAGCTCGGGGGACAATGAGCAGTTCTTC
>TRBV4-2|TRBD2|TRBJ2-7|.
CASSQDGLSNSGVLF
TGTGCCAGCAGCCAAGATGGGTTGAGTAATAGCGGGGTATTATTC
>TRBV5-1|.|TRBJ2-3|.
CASTNTDTQYF
TGCGCCAGCACTAACACAGATACGCAGTATTTT
>TRBV10-3|.|TRBJ1-3|.
CAIGGLSGNTIYF
TGTGCCATCGGAGGGCTCTCTGGAAACACCATATATTTT
>TRBV18|TRBD2|TRBJ2-1|.
CASSPGLAGAFENEQFF
TGTGCCAGCTCGCCGGGGTTAGCGGGAGCATTCGAGAATGAGCAGTTCTTC
>TRBV29-1|TRBD2|TRBJ2-1|.
CSVGGRTSGTYNEQFF
TGCAGCGTTGGGGGCAGGACTAGCGGAACCTACAATGAGCAGTTCTTC
>TRBV29-1|.|TRBJ2-3|.
CSVVLAQTPDTQYF
TGCAGCGTTGTTCTAGCGCAAACTCCAGATACGCAGTATTTT
>TRBV11-2|TRBD2|TRBJ2-1|once
CASSLDWGLAQQFF
TGTGCCAGCAGCTTAGATTGGGGACTAGCTCAGCAGTTCTTC
>TRBV7-9|TRBD1|TRBJ1-5|.
CASSLTGGGQPQHF
TGTGCCAGCAGCTTGACAGGGGGAGGTCAGCCCCAGCATTTT
>TRBV5-1|.|TRBJ2-3|.
CASSLAQGLDTQYF
TGCGCCAGCAGCTTGGCTCAGGGCCTAGATACGCAGTATTTT
>TRBV7-2|.|TRBJ1-5|.
CASSLVATDNQPQHF
TGTGCCAGCAGCTTAGTGGCGACTGATAATCAGCCCCAGCATTTT
>TRBV5-1|TRBD2|TRBJ2-7|.
CASSFWTSGNYEQYF
TGCGCCAGCAGCTTCTGGACTAGCGGGAACTACGAGCAGTACTTC
>TRBV10-3|TRBD1|TRBJ2-5|.
CAISDRQGAGGETQYF
TGTGCCATCAGTGACCGACAGGGGGCAGGGGGAGAGACCCAGTACTTC
>TRBV5-1|TRBD1|TRBJ2-7|.
CASSLNRGPPSYEQYF
TGCGCCAGCAGCTTGAACAGGGGCCCCCCCTCCTACGAGCAGTACTTC
>TRBV5-1|.|TRBJ1-2|few
CASSQETGVNYGYTF
TGCGCCAGCAGCCAAGAGACAGGTGTGAACTATGGCTACACCTTC
>TRBV7-9|TRBD2|TRBJ2-7|.
CASSLNAGDYEQYF
TGTGCCAGCAGCTTAAACGCGGGAGACTACGAGCAGTACTTC
>TRBV10-3|.|TRBJ2-3|.
CAISAGLSTDTQYF
TGTGCCATCAGTGCGGGACTTAGCACAGATACGCAGTATTTT
>TRBV19|TRBD1|TRBJ1-1|.
CASSRKGADTEAFF
TGTGCCAGTAGTAGAAAGGGGGCCGACACTGAAGCTTTCTTT
>TRBV5-1|.|TRBJ1-2|.
CASSSTVGYGYTF
TGCGCCAGCAGCTCGACAGTAGGGTATGGCTACACCTTC
>TRBV2|TRBD1|TRBJ1-1|.
CASSEQGAEAFF
TGTGCCAGCAGCGAACAGGGGGCAGAAGCTTTCTTT
>TRBV24-1|TRBD1|TRBJ2-3|.
CATSPDRVTDTQYF
TGTGCCACCAGTCCTGACAGGGTTACAGATACGCAGTATTTT
>TRBV7-9|.|TRBJ1-3|.
CASSLAATTGNTIYF
TGTGCCAGCAGCTTAGCGGCCACGACTGGAAACACCATATATTTT
>TRBV2|.|TRBJ1-5|.
CASTRGLVNQPQHF
TGTGCCAGCACCCGAGGGCTTGTCAATCAGCCCCAGCATTTT
>TRBV5-1|TRBD2|TRBJ2-1|.
CASSFLAGSDNEQFF
TGCGCCAGCAGCTTCCTAGCGGGGTCTGACAATGAGCAGTTCTTC
>TRBV7-2|.|TRBJ1-1|.
CASSFIDAGNTEAFF
TGTGCCAGCAGCTTTATAGATGCGGGGAACACTGAAGCTTTCTTT
>TRBV5-6|TRBD2|TRBJ2-1|.
CASRFSGTSYNEQFF
TGTGCCAGCAGATTTTCCGGGACTAGCTACAATGAGCAGTTCTTC
>TRBV29-1|.|TRBJ2-3|.
CSVTLAARTDTQYF
TGCAGCGTGACCCTCGCGGCCCGCACAGATACGCAGTATTTT
>TRBV10-2|.|TRBJ2-7|.
CASCPTQPGEQYF
TGCGCCAGCTGCCCCACGCAACCGGGCGAGCAGTACTTC
>TRBV18|TRBD1|TRBJ1-2|.
CASSRGTGGYGYTF
TGTGCCAGCTCAAGGGGGACAGGAGGCTATGGCTACACCTTC
>TRBV12-3/TRBV12-4|.|TRBJ1-2|.
CASSPTGNYGYTF
TGTGCCAGCAGTCCAACAGGGAACTATGGCTACACCTTC
>TRBV6-5|.|TRBJ2-1|.
CASSSGLANEQFF
TGTGCCAGCAGTTCCGGTTTAGCGAATGAGCAGTTCTTC
>TRBV3-1/TRBV3-2|TRBD1|TRBJ2-4|.
CASSPGQGMAKNIQYF
TGTGCCAGCAGCCCAGGACAGGGGATGGCCAAAAACATTCAGTACTTC
>TRBV19|TRBD1|TRBJ1-2|.
CASSITGGGGYTF
TGTGCCAGTAGTATCACAGGGGGGGGAGGCTACACCTTC
>TRBV3-1/TRBV3-2|TRBD1|TRBJ1-5|.
CASSLSKGGVPLSNQPQHF
TGTGCCAGCAGCCTTTCCAAAGGGGGCGTCCCCCTTAGCAATCAGCCCCAGCATTTT
>TRBV7-9|.|TRBJ2-1|.
CASSLGREYNEQFF
TGTGCCAGCAGCTTGGGGCGTGAGTACAATGAGCAGTTCTTC
>TRBV20-1|.|TRBJ2-5|.
CSASDHREETQYF
TGCAGTGCTAGTGACCACAGGGAGGAGACCCAGTACTTC
>TRBV7-8|TRBD1|TRBJ1-1|.
CASIPDRGNTEAFF
TGTGCCAGCATCCCCGACAGGGGGAATACTGAAGCTTTCTTT
>TRBV29-1|.|TRBJ2-5|.
CSVAVKLETQYF
TGCAGCGTTGCGGTCAAATTAGAGACCCAGTACTTC
>TRBV5-5|.|TRBJ1-5|once
CASSLTPGKPQHF
TGTGCCAGCAGCTTGACCCCAGGGAAGCCCCAGCATTTT
>TRBV5-4|TRBD2|TRBJ2-1|.
CASTRGLDNEQFF
TGTGCCAGCACGCGGGGACTAGATAATGAGCAGTTCTTC
>TRBV7-3|.|TRBJ1-1|.
CASSLGQGGTTAFF
TGTGCCAGCAGCTTAGGGCAGGGAGGGACTACGGCTTTCTTT
>TRBV5-8|TRBD1|TRBJ2-5|.
CASSFGQGGTQYF
TGTGCCAGCAGCTTTGGACAGGGGGGGACCCAGTACTTC
>TRBV28|.|TRBJ1-1|.
CATTTGRREETEAFF
TGTGCCACGACGACGGGAAGGCGAGAGGAGACTGAAGCTTTCTTT
>TRBV4-1|.|TRBJ2-1|.
CASSQGQGSYNEQFF
TGCGCCAGCAGCCAAGGGCAGGGGAGCTACAATGAGCAGTTCTTC
>TRBV2|.|TRBJ1-2|.
CASSVARGIYGYTF
TGTGCCAGCAGTGTCGCCAGGGGAATTTATGGCTACACCTTC
>TRBV6-5|.|TRBJ1-2|.
CASSYRPSGGGYTF
TGTGCCAGCAGTTACCGCCCATCGGGGGGAGGCTACACCTTC
>TRBV6-6|.|TRBJ1-5|.
CASKGNQPQHF
TGTGCCAGCAAGGGGAACCAGCCCCAGCATTTT
>TRBV6-2/TRBV6-3|TRBD2|TRBJ2-6|.
CASSRSGNGANVLTF
TGTGCCAGCAGCCGTAGCGGGAACGGGGCCAACGTCCTGACTTTC
>TRBV6-5|.|TRBJ2-7|once
CASSYSAGRGGEQYF
TGTGCCAGCAGTTACTCGGCAGGTAGGGGGGGCGAGCAGTACTTC